The clone carrying this T cell receptor (beta chain) has ten or more counts. This record belongs to a study of T cells after yellow fever vaccination. At the level of the study: SMART-Seq v4 Ultra Low Input prepared the low-cell-number fractions. The study's findings and limits: Of the clonotypes, a small share occurred in both CD4 and CD8 compartments.

From germline, CDR1 is SSHAT and CDR2 FNYEAQ (reference sequence). The CDR3 covers 15 residues. Trimming pared 5 bases from V and 6 bases from J, leaving 17 bases between. MiXCR, applied by TCRdb to the 5' RACE reads, yields one record per CDR3 protein. Of 27,000 or so distinct CDR3 sequences listed, around 4.3% were seen once; the top ten hold around two fifths. This clonotype originated in a young man who received the YFV17D yellow fever vaccine. This rearrangement joins TRBV7-7 to TRBJ2-1; D unresolved. Sample: PBMCs, either bulk or a sorted T-cell subset (CD4+, CD8+, memory, or dextramer-sorted; not recorded which), taken on the day of the yellow fever booster vaccination. The CDR3 sequence: CASSPYQDHANEQFF. The DNA for the CDR3 is TGTGCCAGCAGCCCGTACCAGGACCACGCCAATGAGCAGTTCTTC.